The 8 T cell receptor beta chains listed next were all sequenced from one sample in a study of regulatory T cells in long-lasting Graves disease. Time point defined: newly diagnosed GD, antithyroid drugs for less than 3 months. Construction of the TCR library relied on RNA isolated from PBMCs. Construction of TCR beta libraries relied on iRepertoire HTBI primers and on Arm-PCR targeting CDR3 regions. TCRdb re-derived calls from the multiplex PCR reads in MiXCR, one entry per CDR3 protein. Among almost 450,000 distinct CDR3 sequences listed, roughly 15% were seen once. These data were likewise used in another study, on T cells in Graves' hyperthyroidism and ophthalmopathy.

Sequenced material: peripheral blood mononuclear cells (PBMCs), taken at new diagnosis, from a patient treated with antithyroid drugs. Receptors originate from a woman aged 25 to 45 with Graves disease.

There are many counts of this clonotype. This rearrangement joins TRBV28 to TRBJ1-5, with D maybe TRBD1 (6 bases). The V gene lost 1 base and the J gene lost 0 bases, with 10 bases spanning the gap. CDR3 size: 16 residues. Germline values: CDR1 MDHEN, CDR2 SYDVKM. The CDR3 region has the DNA TGTGCCAGCAGTTTATTACAGGGTTATAGCAATCAGCCCCAGCATTTT. The encoded protein is CASSLLQGYSNQPQHF.

The chain has TRBV11-3 and TRBJ2-1; 11 bases agree with TRBD1. The V segment lost 5 bases and the J segment 4 bases; nucleotides outside the gene matches: 4. The CDR3 extends over 15 amino acids. Germline CDR1 SGHNT, CDR2 YENEEA. In nucleotides, the CDR3 is TGTGCCAGCAGCGTGGGACAGGGGGGGTACAATGAGCAGTTCTTC. Translating gives CASSVGQGGYNEQFF. Looking up the rest from reference TRBV11-3 and TRBJ2-1 gives the full variable domain: EAGVVQSPRYKIIEKKQPVAFWCNPISGHNTLYWYLQNLGQGPELLIRYENEEAVDDSQLPKDRFSAERLKGVDSTLKIQPAELGDSAVYLCASSVGQGGYNEQFFGPGTRLTVL.

This clonotype was seen many times. The CDR3 DNA reads TGTGCCAGCAGTGTTGGGTCGGGCACTGAAGCTTTCTTT. It specifies CASSVGSGTEAFF. The chain combines TRBV7-9 with TRBJ1-1, with unresolved D. The germline gives CDR1 SEHNR, CDR2 FQNEAQ (reference sequence). CDR3 length equals 13 residues. V was trimmed by 6 bases and J by 4 bases, leaving 12 bases between them.

In regard to this clonotype: A read error may produce the germline difference seen at one junction end. V and J are TRBV7-9 and TRBJ2-1; D might be TRBD2 (5 bases). The CDR3 extends over 16 amino acids. From germline, CDR1 is SEHNR and CDR2 FQNEAQ (reference sequence). CDR3 DNA: TGCGCCAGCAGCCTTATTTCCGGGAACTCCTACAATGAGCAGTTCTTC. Its protein is CASSLISGNSYNEQFF.

Many counts were recorded for this clonotype. The gene calls are TRBV7-9 and TRBJ1-1; 8 bases agree with TRBD1. Per germline, CDR1 SEHNR and CDR2 FQNEAQ (reference sequence). The ends lost 3 bases at V and 5 bases at J; junction bases unmatched: 8. The CDR3 totals 15 residues. Here the CDR3 reads CASSFGDRRGTEAFF. CDR3 bases: TGTGCCAGCAGCTTCGGGGACAGGAGGGGGACTGAAGCTTTCTTT.

This clonotype was observed at least ten times. The V call is TRBV7-3, the J call TRBJ2-1, with D perhaps assigned TRBD1 or TRBD2 (7 bases each). The CDR3 totals 16 residues. The V end lost 5 bases, the J end lost 4 bases, and 18 bases lay between the germline ends. The germline V gene has CDR1 SGHTA and CDR2 FQGTGA. In DNA, the CDR3 is TGTGCCAGCAGCCCAGGGGGGGAATTGGGATACAATGAGCAGTTCTTC. Protein: CASSPGGELGYNEQFF.

V gene TRBV6-4 combines with J gene TRBJ2-2, with 7 bases lining up with TRBD2. The germline V gene has CDR1 MRHNA and CDR2 SNTAGT. The V segment lost 1 base and the J segment 4 bases; nucleotides outside the gene matches: 12. This CDR3 region has 18 residues. The CDR3, as DNA: TGTGCCAGCAGTGACTTTTCCCTAGCGGAAGTCCCCACCGGGGAGCTGTTTTTT. It yields the protein CASSDFSLAEVPTGELFF.

This clonotype turned up a few times. A read error may account for a junction end that differs from germline. The genes are TRBV7-9 and TRBJ2-5; the match to TRBD1 covers 10 bases. Germline CDR1 SEHNR, CDR2 FQNEAQ (reference sequence). This CDR3 spans 17 amino acids. The CDR3 is CAGSPELGQGRSETQYF. As DNA, the CDR3 is TGTGCCGGCAGCCCTGAGTTGGGACAGGGGCGGTCAGAGACCCAGTACTTC.